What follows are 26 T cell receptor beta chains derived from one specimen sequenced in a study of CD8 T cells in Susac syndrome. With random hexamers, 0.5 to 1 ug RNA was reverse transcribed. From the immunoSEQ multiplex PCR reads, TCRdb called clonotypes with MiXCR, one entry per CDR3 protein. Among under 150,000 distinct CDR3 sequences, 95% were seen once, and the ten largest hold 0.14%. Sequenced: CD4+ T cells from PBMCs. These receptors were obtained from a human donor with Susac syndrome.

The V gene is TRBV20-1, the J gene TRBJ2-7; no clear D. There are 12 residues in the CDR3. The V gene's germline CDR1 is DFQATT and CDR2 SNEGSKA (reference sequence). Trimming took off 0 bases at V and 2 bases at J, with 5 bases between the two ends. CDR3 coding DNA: TGCAGTGCTAGAGATCAGGCCTACGAGCAGTACTTC. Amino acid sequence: CSARDQAYEQYF.

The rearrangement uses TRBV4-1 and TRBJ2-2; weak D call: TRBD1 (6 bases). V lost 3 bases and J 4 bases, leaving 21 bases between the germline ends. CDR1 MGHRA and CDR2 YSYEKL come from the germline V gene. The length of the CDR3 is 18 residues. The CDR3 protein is CASSHLDSWGRFTGELFF. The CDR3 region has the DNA TGCGCCAGCAGCCACTTGGACAGCTGGGGGCGGTTCACCGGGGAGCTGTTTTTT.

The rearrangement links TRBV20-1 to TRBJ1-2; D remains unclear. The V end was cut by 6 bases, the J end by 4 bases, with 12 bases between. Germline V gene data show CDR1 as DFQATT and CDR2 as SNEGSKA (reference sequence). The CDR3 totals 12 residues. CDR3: CSAQTAGYGYTF. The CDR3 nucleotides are TGCAGTGCGCAGACTGCTGGCTATGGCTACACCTTC.

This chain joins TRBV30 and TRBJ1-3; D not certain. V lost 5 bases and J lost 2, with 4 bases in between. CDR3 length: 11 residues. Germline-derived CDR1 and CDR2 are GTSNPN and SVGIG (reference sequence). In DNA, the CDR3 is TGTGCCTGGGGCGCTGGAAACACCATATATTTT. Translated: CAWGAGNTIYF.

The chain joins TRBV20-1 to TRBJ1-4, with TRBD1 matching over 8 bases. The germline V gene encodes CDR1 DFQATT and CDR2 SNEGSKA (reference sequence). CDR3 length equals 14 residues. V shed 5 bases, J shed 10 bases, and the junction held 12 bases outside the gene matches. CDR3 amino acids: CSAGAKGQGGKLFF. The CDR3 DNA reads TGCAGTGCTGGTGCAAAAGGACAGGGCGGAAAACTGTTTTTT.

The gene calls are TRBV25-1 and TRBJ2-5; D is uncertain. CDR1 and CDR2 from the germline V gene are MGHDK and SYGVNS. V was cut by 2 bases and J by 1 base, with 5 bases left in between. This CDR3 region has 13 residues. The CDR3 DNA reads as TGTGCCAGCAGTGAAGAACCCCAAGAGACCCAGTACTTC. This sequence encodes CASSEEPQETQYF.

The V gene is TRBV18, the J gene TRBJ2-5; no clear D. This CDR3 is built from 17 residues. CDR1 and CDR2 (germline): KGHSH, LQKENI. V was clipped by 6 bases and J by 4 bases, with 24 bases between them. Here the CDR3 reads CASSARPTKTPAETQYF. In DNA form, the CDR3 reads TGTGCCAGCTCCGCTCGGCCGACAAAGACCCCAGCAGAGACCCAGTACTTC.

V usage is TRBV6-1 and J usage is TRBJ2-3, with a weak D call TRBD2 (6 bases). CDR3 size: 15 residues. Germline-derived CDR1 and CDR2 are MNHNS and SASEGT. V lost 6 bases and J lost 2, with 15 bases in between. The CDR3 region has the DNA TGTGCCAGCAGAGCCGGGACTTTCCCCACAGATACGCAGTATTTT. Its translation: CASRAGTFPTDTQYF.

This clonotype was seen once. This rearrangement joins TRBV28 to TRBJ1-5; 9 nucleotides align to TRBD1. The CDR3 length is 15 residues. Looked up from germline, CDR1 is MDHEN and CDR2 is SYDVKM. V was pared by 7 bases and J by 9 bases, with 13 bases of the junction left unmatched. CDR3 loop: CASKHMKGQGTPQHF. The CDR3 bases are TGTGCCAGCAAGCATATGAAGGGACAGGGAACGCCCCAGCATTTT.

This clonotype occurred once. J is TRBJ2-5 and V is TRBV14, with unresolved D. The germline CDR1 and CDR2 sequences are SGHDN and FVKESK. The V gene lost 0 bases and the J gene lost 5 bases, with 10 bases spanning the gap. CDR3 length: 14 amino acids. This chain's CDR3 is CASSQETKGETQYF. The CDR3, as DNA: TGTGCCAGCAGCCAAGAAACCAAAGGGGAGACCCAGTACTTC.

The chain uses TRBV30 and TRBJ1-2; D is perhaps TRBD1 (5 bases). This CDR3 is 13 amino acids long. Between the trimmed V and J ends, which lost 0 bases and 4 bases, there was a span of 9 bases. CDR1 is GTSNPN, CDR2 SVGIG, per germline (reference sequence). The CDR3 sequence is CAWSVQAGYGYTF. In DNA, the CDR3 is TGTGCCTGGAGTGTACAGGCAGGCTATGGCTACACCTTC. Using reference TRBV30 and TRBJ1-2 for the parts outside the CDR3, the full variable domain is SQTIHQWPATLVQPVGSPLSLECTVEGTSNPNLYWYRQAAGRGLQLLFYSVGIGQISSEVPQNLSASRPQDRQFILSSKKLLLSDSGFYLCAWSVQAGYGYTFGSGTRLTVV.

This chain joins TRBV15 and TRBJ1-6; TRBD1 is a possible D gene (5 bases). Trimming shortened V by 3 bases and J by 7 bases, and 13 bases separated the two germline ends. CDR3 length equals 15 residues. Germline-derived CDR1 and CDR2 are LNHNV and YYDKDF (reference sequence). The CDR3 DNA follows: TGTGCCACCAGCAGTTTGGACATCCGCAATTCACCCCTCCACTTT. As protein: CATSSLDIRNSPLHF.

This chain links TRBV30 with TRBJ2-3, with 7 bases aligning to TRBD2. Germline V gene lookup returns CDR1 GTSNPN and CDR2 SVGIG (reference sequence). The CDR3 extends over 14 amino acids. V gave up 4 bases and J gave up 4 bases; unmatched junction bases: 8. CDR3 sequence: CAWTPRGVADTQYF. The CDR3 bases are TGTGCCTGGACCCCCCGGGGGGTCGCAGATACGCAGTATTTT. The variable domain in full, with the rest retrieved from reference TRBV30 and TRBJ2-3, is SQTIHQWPATLVQPVGSPLSLECTVEGTSNPNLYWYRQAAGRGLQLLFYSVGIGQISSEVPQNLSASRPQDRQFILSSKKLLLSDSGFYLCAWTPRGVADTQYFGPGTRLTVL.

CDR3 sequence (DNA): TGCGCCAGCAGCCAAGACCCACAGGACAGGGAAGCTTTCTTT. Encoded protein: CASSQDPQDREAFF. The chain links TRBV4-3 to TRBJ1-1; TRBD1 agrees at 7 bases. The CDR3 consists of 14 residues. Losses at the gene ends were 0 bases for V and 8 bases for J; bases not matched to a gene: 6. Germline V gene data show CDR1 as LGHNA and CDR2 as YSLEER.

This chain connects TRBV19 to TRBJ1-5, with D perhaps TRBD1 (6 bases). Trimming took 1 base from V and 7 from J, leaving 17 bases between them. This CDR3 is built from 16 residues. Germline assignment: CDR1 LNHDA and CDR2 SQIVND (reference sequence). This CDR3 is CASSIVGGRTGQPQHF. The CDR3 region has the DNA TGTGCCAGTAGTATAGTCGGGGGGCGCACGGGACAGCCCCAGCATTTT.

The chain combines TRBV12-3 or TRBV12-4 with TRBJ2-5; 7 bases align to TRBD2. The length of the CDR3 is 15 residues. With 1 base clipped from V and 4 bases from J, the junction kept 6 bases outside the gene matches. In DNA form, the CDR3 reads TGTGCCAGCAGTTTAGGACTAGCTGGGGCAGAGACCCAGTACTTC. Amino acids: CASSLGLAGAETQYF.

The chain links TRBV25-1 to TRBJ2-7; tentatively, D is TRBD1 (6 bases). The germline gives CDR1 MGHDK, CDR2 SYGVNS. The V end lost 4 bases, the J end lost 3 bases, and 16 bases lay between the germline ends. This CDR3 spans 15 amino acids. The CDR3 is CASSVQGRTRYEQYF. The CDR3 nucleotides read TGTGCCAGCAGTGTCCAGGGGCGAACCCGCTACGAGCAGTACTTC.

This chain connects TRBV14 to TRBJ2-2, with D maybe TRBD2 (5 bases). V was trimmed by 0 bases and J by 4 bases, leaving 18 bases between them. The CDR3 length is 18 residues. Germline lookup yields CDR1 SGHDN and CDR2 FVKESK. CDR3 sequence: CASSQDPVRGFLTGELFF. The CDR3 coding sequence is TGTGCCAGCAGCCAAGATCCCGTTCGAGGGTTCCTCACCGGGGAGCTGTTTTTT.

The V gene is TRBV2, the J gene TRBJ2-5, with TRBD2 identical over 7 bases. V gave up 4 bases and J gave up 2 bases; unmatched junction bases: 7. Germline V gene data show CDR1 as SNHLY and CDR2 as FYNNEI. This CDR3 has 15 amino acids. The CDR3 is CASSGPGLLQETQYF. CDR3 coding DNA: TGTGCCAGCAGTGGGCCGGGACTACTTCAAGAGACCCAGTACTTC.

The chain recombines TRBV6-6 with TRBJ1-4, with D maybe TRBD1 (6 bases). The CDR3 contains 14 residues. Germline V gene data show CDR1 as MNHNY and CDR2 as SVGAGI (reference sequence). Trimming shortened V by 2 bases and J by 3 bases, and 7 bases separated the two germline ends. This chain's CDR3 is CASSYRTANEKLFF. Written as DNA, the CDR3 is TGTGCCAGCAGTTACAGGACAGCTAATGAAAAACTGTTTTTT.

The DNA of the CDR3 is TGTGCCAGCAGCGTAGACTTTACGGCGCAGTATTTT. Residues: CASSVDFTAQYF. The rearrangement links TRBV9 to TRBJ2-3; D is uncertain. V lost 0 bases to trimming and J lost 10 bases, with 9 bases between them. Germline CDR1 reads SGDLS; CDR2 reads YYNGEE. The CDR3 runs to 12 residues.

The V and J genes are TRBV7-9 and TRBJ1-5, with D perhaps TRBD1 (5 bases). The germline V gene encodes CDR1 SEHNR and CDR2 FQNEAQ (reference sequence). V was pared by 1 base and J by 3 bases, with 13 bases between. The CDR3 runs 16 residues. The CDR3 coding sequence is TGTGCCAGCAGCTTAGTCGGGGCAGGGACCAATCAGCCCCAGCATTTT. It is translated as CASSLVGAGTNQPQHF.

The CDR3 loop reads CAWSDRVEAEAFF. In DNA, the CDR3 is TGTGCCTGGAGTGACAGGGTAGAAGCTGAAGCTTTCTTT. V usage is TRBV30 and J usage is TRBJ1-1; a possible D gene is TRBD1 (6 bases). Germline V gene sequence: CDR1 GTSNPN, CDR2 SVGIG (reference sequence). V was cut by 1 base and J by 6 bases, with 12 bases left in between. The CDR3 is 13 residues long.

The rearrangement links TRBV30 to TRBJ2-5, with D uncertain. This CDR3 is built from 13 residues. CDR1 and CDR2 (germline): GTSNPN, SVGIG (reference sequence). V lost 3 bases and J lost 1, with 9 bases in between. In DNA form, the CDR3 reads TGTGCCTGGAGAGTAAGGGCCCAAGAGACCCAGTACTTC. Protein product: CAWRVRAQETQYF.

The CDR3 region has the DNA TGCAGCGTGCAGGGTCTGGATACGCAGTATTTT. Its translation is CSVQGLDTQYF. This chain uses TRBV29-1 with TRBJ2-3, with D maybe TRBD1 (5 bases). CDR1 is SQVTM, CDR2 ANQGSEA, per germline. V gave up 6 bases and J gave up 6 bases, with 10 bases separating them. The CDR3 spans 11 residues.

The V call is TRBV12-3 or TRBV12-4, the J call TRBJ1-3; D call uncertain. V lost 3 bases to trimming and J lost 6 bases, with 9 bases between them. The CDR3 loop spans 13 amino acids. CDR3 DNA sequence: TGTGCCAGCAGTTTCCCCTCCGCAAACACCATATATTTT. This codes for CASSFPSANTIYF.